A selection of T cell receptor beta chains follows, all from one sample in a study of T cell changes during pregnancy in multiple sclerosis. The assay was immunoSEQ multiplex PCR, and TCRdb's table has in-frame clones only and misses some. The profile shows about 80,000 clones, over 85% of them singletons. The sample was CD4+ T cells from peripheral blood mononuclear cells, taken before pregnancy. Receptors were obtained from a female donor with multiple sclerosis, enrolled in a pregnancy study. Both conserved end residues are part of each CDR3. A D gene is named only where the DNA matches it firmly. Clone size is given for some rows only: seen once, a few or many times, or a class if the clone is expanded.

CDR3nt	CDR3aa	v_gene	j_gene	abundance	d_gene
TGTGCCTGGAGTCAAACGGGCTATGGCTACACCTTC	CAWSQTGYGYTF	TRBV30	TRBJ1-2	-	-
TGCGCCAGCAGCCTCCGGACAGTCAGCTCTGGGGCCAACGTCCTGACTTTC	CASSLRTVSSGANVLTF	TRBV4-1	TRBJ2-6	-	-
TGTGCCTGGAGTGTAAATGCAGGGAGGAGTGAAAAACTGTTTTTT	CAWSVNAGRSEKLFF	TRBV30	TRBJ1-4	-	-
TGCGCCAGCAGCTTACCGGGACAGGGGGCCTACGAGCAGTACTTC	CASSLPGQGAYEQYF	TRBV5-1	TRBJ2-7	-	TRBD1
TGTGCCACCAGCAAAACTTACCAGGACAGGACCTATGGCTACACCTTC	CATSKTYQDRTYGYTF	TRBV15	TRBJ1-2	once	TRBD1
TGTGCCAGCAGCTGGAGGAGCACAGATACGCAGTATTTT	CASSWRSTDTQYF	TRBV7-6	TRBJ2-3	-	-
TGTGCCATCAGTGGACGTGGGGGGGGTTCCTACAATGAGCAGTTCTTC	CAISGRGGGSYNEQFF	TRBV10-3	TRBJ2-1	-	TRBD2
TGCGCCAGCAGCCGGATAGGACTAGGGCACGAGCAGTACTTC	CASSRIGLGHEQYF	TRBV4-1	TRBJ2-7	-	TRBD2
TGTGCCAGCAGAAAAGGAGGGGTGAGCCCTGAAAAACTGTTTTTT	CASRKGGVSPEKLFF	TRBV6-6	TRBJ1-4	-	-
TGTGCCAGCAGTTTAGCGGGTAGCTCCTACAATGAGCAGTTCTTC	CASSLAGSSYNEQFF	TRBV28	TRBJ2-1	-	-
TGTGCCAGCAGTCTCACAGCGGGAGCGGGTGAGCAGTTCTTC	CASSLTAGAGEQFF	TRBV27	TRBJ2-1	-	TRBD2
TGTGCCAGCAGCTTGGGGGCAGGATCACCCCTCCACTTT	CASSLGAGSPLHF	TRBV5-6	TRBJ1-6	-	-
TGCGCCAGCAGCCTCAATCGGCAGGGATACGAGCAGTACTTC	CASSLNRQGYEQYF	TRBV5-1	TRBJ2-7	-	-
TGTGCCAGTAGTATAGCGGACAGAGCTGGAAACACCATATATTTT	CASSIADRAGNTIYF	TRBV19	TRBJ1-3	-	-
TGTGCCAGCACAGCTCCGGGAAACACCGGGGAGCTGTTTTTT	CASTAPGNTGELFF	TRBV28	TRBJ2-2	-	-
TGTGCCAGTAGTCGGTTCGGAGCGGGAGGGCCCGGGGAGCTGTTTTTT	CASSRFGAGGPGELFF	TRBV19	TRBJ2-2	-	TRBD2
TGTGCCAGCAGCTTAGGGGGCCCAAACACTGAAGCTTTCTTT	CASSLGGPNTEAFF	TRBV7-9	TRBJ1-1	-	-
TGTGCCAGCAGTAGGTATTCGAGCGGGGACGCCACAGATACGCAGTATTTT	CASSRYSSGDATDTQYF	TRBV6-4	TRBJ2-3	-	TRBD2
TGCGCCAGCAGCCAAACCGGTGGGAGTATACGCAATGAGCAGTTCTTC	CASSQTGGSIRNEQFF	TRBV4-1	TRBJ2-1	-	-
TGCGCCAGCAGCCTCGCAAGACCCCGGGACAGGGCTTCAGTATCCTACGAGCAGTACTTC	CASSLARPRDRASVSYEQYF	TRBV10-1	TRBJ2-7	-	TRBD1
TGCGCCAGCAGCTTAAGACAGTCCTTTACGGAGACCCAGTACTTC	CASSLRQSFTETQYF	TRBV5-1	TRBJ2-5	-	-
TGTGCCTCTAGGACAGGGACCTCCTACGAGCAGTACTTC	CASRTGTSYEQYF	TRBV30	TRBJ2-7	-	TRBD1
TGTGCCAGCAGCTTAGATAGCGGGAGTAGGAATGAGCAGTTCTTC	CASSLDSGSRNEQFF	TRBV7-3	TRBJ2-1	-	TRBD2
TGTGCCAGCACCCCTGACCGGGATAGCAATCAGCCCCAGCATTTT	CASTPDRDSNQPQHF	TRBV6-6	TRBJ1-5	-	-
TGTGCCAGCAGCCAAGTCCCCACCTACGAGCAGTACTTC	CASSQVPTYEQYF	TRBV14	TRBJ2-7	-	-
TGTGCCAGCAGCGTACTAGCTGTGGCAGATACGCAGTATTTT	CASSVLAVADTQYF	TRBV9	TRBJ2-3	-	-
TGTGCCATCAGTGGGGGGGGCAGCGGGCATACCTACAATGAGCAGTTCTTC	CAISGGGSGHTYNEQFF	TRBV10-3	TRBJ2-1	-	-
TGTGCCAGCAGCTTAGCGGGGGCGGGAGCGCAATACAATGAGCAGTTCTTC	CASSLAGAGAQYNEQFF	TRBV11-2	TRBJ2-1	-	-
TGTGCCAGCAGGGACCTAGCGGGTGGAGAGACCCAGTACTTC	CASRDLAGGETQYF	TRBV6-6	TRBJ2-5	-	TRBD2
TGCGCCAGCAGTGAGAACAGTCAGCCCCAGCATTTT	CASSENSQPQHF	TRBV10-1	TRBJ1-5	few	-
TGTGCCAGCAGCTTAGGGACAGGGGGCCCCTCCGAGCAGTACTTC	CASSLGTGGPSEQYF	TRBV7-6	TRBJ2-7	-	TRBD1